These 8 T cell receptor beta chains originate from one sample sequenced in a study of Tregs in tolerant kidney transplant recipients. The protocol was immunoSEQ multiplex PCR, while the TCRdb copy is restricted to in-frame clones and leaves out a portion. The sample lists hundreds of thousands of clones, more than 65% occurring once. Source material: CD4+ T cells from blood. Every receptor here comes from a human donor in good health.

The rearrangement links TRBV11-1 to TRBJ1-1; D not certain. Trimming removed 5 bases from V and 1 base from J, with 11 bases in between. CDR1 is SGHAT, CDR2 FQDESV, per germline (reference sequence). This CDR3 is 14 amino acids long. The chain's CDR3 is CASSPAWRNTEAFF. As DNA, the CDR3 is TGTGCCAGCAGCCCCGCGTGGAGGAACACTGAAGCTTTCTTT.

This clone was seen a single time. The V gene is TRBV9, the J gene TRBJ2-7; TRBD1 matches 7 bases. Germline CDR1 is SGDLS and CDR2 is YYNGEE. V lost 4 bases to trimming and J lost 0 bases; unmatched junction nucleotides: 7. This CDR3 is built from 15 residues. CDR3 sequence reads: CASSPGQRSSYEQYF. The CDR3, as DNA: TGTGCCAGCAGCCCGGGACAGAGGAGCTCCTACGAGCAGTACTTC.

Written as DNA, the CDR3 is TGTGCCTGGAGTGTGAAGGGCCTACTTAATAATTCACCCCTCCACTTT. Translating it yields CAWSVKGLLNNSPLHF. This chain joins TRBV30 and TRBJ1-6; no clear D gene. The germline gives CDR1 GTSNPN, CDR2 SVGIG (reference sequence). V lost 0 bases and J lost 5, with 14 bases in between. This CDR3 contains 16 residues.

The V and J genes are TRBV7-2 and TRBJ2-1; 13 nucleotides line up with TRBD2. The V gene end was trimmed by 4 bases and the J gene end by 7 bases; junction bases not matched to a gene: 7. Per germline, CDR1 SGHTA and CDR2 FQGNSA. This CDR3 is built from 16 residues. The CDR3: CASSSRLAGGKNEQFF. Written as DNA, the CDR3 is TGTGCCAGCAGCTCGCGACTAGCGGGGGGAAAGAATGAGCAGTTCTTC.

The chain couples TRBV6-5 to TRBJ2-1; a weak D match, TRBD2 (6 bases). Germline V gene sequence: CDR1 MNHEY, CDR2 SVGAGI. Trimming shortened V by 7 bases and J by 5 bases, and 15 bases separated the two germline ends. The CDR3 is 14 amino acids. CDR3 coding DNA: TGTGCCAGCACTCCAACGGGAGTAGACAATGAGCAGTTCTTC. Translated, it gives CASTPTGVDNEQFF.

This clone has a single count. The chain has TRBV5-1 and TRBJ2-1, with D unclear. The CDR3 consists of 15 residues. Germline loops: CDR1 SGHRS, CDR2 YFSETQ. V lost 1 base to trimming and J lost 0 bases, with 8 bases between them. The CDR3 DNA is TGCGCCAGCAGCTTGCCTCGAGTCTCCTACAATGAGCAGTTCTTC. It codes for CASSLPRVSYNEQFF.

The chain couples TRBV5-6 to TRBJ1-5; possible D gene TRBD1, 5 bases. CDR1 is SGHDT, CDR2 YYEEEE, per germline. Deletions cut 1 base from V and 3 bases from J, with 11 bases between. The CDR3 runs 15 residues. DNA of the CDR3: TGTGCCAGCAGCTTGAAGCCAGGGAACAATCAGCCCCAGCATTTT. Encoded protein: CASSLKPGNNQPQHF.

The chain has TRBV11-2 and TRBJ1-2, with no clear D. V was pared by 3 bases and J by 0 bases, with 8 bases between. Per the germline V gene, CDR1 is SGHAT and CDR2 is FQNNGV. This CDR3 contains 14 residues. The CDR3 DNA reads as TGTGCCAGCAGCTTGCTAGGAGCTAACTATGGCTACACCTTC. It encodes CASSLLGANYGYTF.